This T cell receptor (beta chain) originates from a study of blood T cell repertoires in COVID-19. Overall study context: Sources were T cells, B-cell-depleted T cells, or PBMCs; the material itself was cDNA or gDNA.

In the authors' methods: Counts of nucleated cells, estimated from reference gene primer amplification, were obtained. The repertoire was sequenced with immunoSEQ multiplex PCR; TCRdb's copy has only in-frame clones and lacks some. V, J and clone size were drawn from that table, and D and trimming were deduced from the DNA. The sample consists of approximately 68,000 clones, about nine tenths of them appearing once. J was trimmed by 5 bases and V by 4 bases; bases with no gene match: 11. Germline CDR1 KGHDR, CDR2 SFDVKD. This CDR3 contains 16 residues. Sequenced material: peripheral blood. The J gene is TRBJ2-3, the V gene TRBV24-1; 7 nucleotides line up with TRBD1. The receptor was isolated from a man over 45 with active COVID-19. The DNA of the CDR3 is TGTGCCACCAGTGAGCGGTACAGGGGTCCGGGAGATACGCAGTATTTT. It encodes CATSERYRGPGDTQYF.